A selection of T cell receptor beta chains follows, all from one sample in a study of vaccination and CD4 T cells after COVID-19. Their specific antigens are unknown. TCRdb re-analysed the PCR reads in MiXCR, keeping a single row per CDR3 protein. The table lists roughly 5,200 distinct CDR3 sequences, around 30% of them singletons. Sequenced material: CD4+ T cells from blood, cultured in vitro, taken after SARS-CoV-2 vaccination. Receptors originate from a human donor who had recovered from COVID-19. Both conserved end residues are part of each CDR3. The D gene is left open where the match is weak. Not every row has a clone size; where given, it reads once, few, many or a size class.

D gene	V gene	J gene	clone size	CDR3 DNA	CDR3 protein
TRBD2	TRBV28	TRBJ2-1	-	TGTGCCAGCAGTCGGGGGGGCGTAGTTCTGGGGCAGTTCTTC	CASSRGGVVLGQFF
TRBD1	TRBV20-1	TRBJ2-5	few	TGCAGTGCCCCTGACAGGGGAGGAGAGACCCAGTACTTC	CSAPDRGGETQYF
-	TRBV20-1	TRBJ1-2	large	TGCAGTGCTAGTAAACGGGCCCTGGGTGGCTACACCTTC	CSASKRALGGYTF
TRBD1	TRBV6-1	TRBJ2-1	few	TGTGCCAGCAGCACTCGGACAGGGAGGAATGAGCAGTTCTTC	CASSTRTGRNEQFF
TRBD2	TRBV7-9	TRBJ2-3	few	TGTGCCAGCAGCTCCTGGCTAGCGGGGTACGATACGCAGTATTTT	CASSSWLAGYDTQYF
TRBD1	TRBV7-3	TRBJ1-6	few	TGTGCCAGCAGCTTGACAGGGGGCGCGGGTTCACCCCTCCACTTT	CASSLTGGAGSPLHF
TRBD2	TRBV10-3	TRBJ2-3	once	TGTGCCATCAGTACCGGGACTAGCGGGAACACAGATACGCAGTATTTT	CAISTGTSGNTDTQYF
-	TRBV20-1	TRBJ2-3	-	TGCAGTGCTGCTAGGACGGGCAGCACAGATACGCAGTATTTT	CSAARTGSTDTQYF
-	TRBV28	TRBJ1-2	-	TGTGCCAGCAGGGGGGGTAGTATTGGCTACACCTTC	CASRGGSIGYTF
TRBD1	TRBV28	TRBJ1-1	few	TGTGCCAGCAGTCAACCTCAGGGGGTGAACACTGAAGCTTTCTTT	CASSQPQGVNTEAFF
TRBD1	TRBV5-4	TRBJ2-5	-	TGTGCCAGCAGCTTGGGTGGACAGGGACGAGAGACCCAGTACTTC	CASSLGGQGRETQYF
-	TRBV20-1	TRBJ2-5	medium-sized	TGCAGTGGTACGGGGGAACCACAAGAGACCCAGTACTTC	CSGTGEPQETQYF
TRBD1	TRBV24-1	TRBJ2-1	few	TGTGCCACCAGTGACCTGGGACAGGACAATGAGCAGTTCTTC	CATSDLGQDNEQFF
-	TRBV20-1	TRBJ1-2	few	TGCAGTGCCCTCCGGGGGACGCGAGGTTATGGCTACACCTTC	CSALRGTRGYGYTF
-	TRBV18	TRBJ2-5	few	TGTGCCAGCTCACCGACTGAAGGGGCCCGGGCGACCCAGTACTTC	CASSPTEGARATQYF
-	TRBV28	TRBJ1-2	-	TGTGCCAGCAGTAGGCGGGGGACACTGAACTATGGCTACACCTTC	CASSRRGTLNYGYTF
-	TRBV19	TRBJ1-5	-	TGTGCCAGTAGTATCAGGGGTTTGGATCAGCCCCAGCATTTT	CASSIRGLDQPQHF
-	TRBV20-1	TRBJ2-1	once	TGCAGTGCAGCCCCACAGCGAATCTCCCACAATGAGCAGTTCTTC	CSAAPQRISHNEQFF
TRBD2	TRBV6-4	TRBJ2-3	-	TGTGCCAGCAGTGTAGTGGCGAGCGGGGGTGCAGATACGCAGTATTTT	CASSVVASGGADTQYF
-	TRBV10-2	TRBJ2-5	-	TGCGCCAGCAGTGAGTATGGCAAGCAAGAGACCCAGTACTTC	CASSEYGKQETQYF
-	TRBV25-1	TRBJ1-2	-	TGTGCCAGCAGTGATAGTGGCAGGGCTCGCGGCTACACCTTC	CASSDSGRARGYTF
TRBD2	TRBV28	TRBJ2-7	-	TGTGCCGCTCAAGCGGGGGTAATTGGCTCCTACGAGCAGTACTTC	CAAQAGVIGSYEQYF
-	TRBV20-1	TRBJ1-1	-	TGCAGTGCTAGAGATCCCTCGGGGGGGCGGGATACTGAAGCTTTCTTT	CSARDPSGGRDTEAFF
-	TRBV10-1	TRBJ1-2	few	TGCGCCAGCAGCCAGGGGACTAACTATGGCTACACCTTC	CASSQGTNYGYTF
-	TRBV20-1	TRBJ2-1	-	TGCAGAACTAGACAGGTCAATGAGCAGTTCTTC	CRTRQVNEQFF
-	TRBV6-1	TRBJ1-1	-	TGTGCCAGCAGCATAGAACAGAAGCTCACTGAAGCTTTCTTT	CASSIEQKLTEAFF
-	TRBV6-2/TRBV6-3	TRBJ2-7	-	TGTGCCAGCAACATGGGGCTAGTCTACGAGCAGCACTTC	CASNMGLVYEQHF
-	TRBV6-1	TRBJ2-5	-	TGTGCCAGCAGTGACCCCAGGGGACGGGAGACCCAGTACTTC	CASSDPRGRETQYF
TRBD1	TRBV27	TRBJ1-1	-	TGTGCCAGCAGTCCCAGGACAGGGGGCGGTCGCACTGAAGCTTTCTTT	CASSPRTGGGRTEAFF
TRBD1	TRBV20-1	TRBJ1-2	-	TGCAGTGCTAGACCTCGGACAGGTGGCTACACCTTC	CSARPRTGGYTF
-	TRBV11-3	TRBJ2-1	-	TGTGCCAGCAGCTTCGGGACAACGTTCGACGATGAGCAGTTCTTC	CASSFGTTFDDEQFF
-	TRBV6-1	TRBJ1-2	few	TGTGCCAGTAAAAACCGGGCCCTGAGGGGCTACACCTTC	CASKNRALRGYTF
TRBD1	TRBV15	TRBJ1-1	medium-sized	TGTGCCACCAGCAGAGGGGACAGGGCTACTGAAGCTTTCTTT	CATSRGDRATEAFF
-	TRBV15	TRBJ1-5	medium-sized	TGTGCCACCAGCAGAGATTTGGTGGGGCCCCAGCATTTT	CATSRDLVGPQHF
-	TRBV28	TRBJ1-2	few	TGTGCCAGCAGTTCGGGCGGCGTGGGGGTCTATGGCTACACCTTC	CASSSGGVGVYGYTF
TRBD1	TRBV7-9	TRBJ1-5	few	TGTGCCAGCAGCTTATCACAGGGGGGCAATCAGCCCCAGCATTTT	CASSLSQGGNQPQHF
TRBD1	TRBV24-1	TRBJ1-5	few	TGTGCCACCAGTGATACGGGACAGGGCAATCAGCCCCAGCATTTT	CATSDTGQGNQPQHF
TRBD1	TRBV28	TRBJ1-1	-	TGTGCCAGCAGTACCCAACGAAAGACAGGGAGAGCTTTCTTT	CASSTQRKTGRAFF
TRBD1	TRBV28	TRBJ1-1	few	TGTGCCAGCACCACGGCGGGACAGGGGGGCACTGAAGCTTTCTTT	CASTTAGQGGTEAFF
-	TRBV24-1	TRBJ2-1	-	TGTGCCACCAGTGACGAAGACAGGGACTCTTACAATGAGCAGTTCTTC	CATSDEDRDSYNEQFF
TRBD1	TRBV20-1	TRBJ2-7	-	TGCAGTGCTAGAGATCCAGGGACAGGGAGCTACGAGCAGTACTTC	CSARDPGTGSYEQYF
TRBD1	TRBV27	TRBJ1-6	medium-sized	TGTGCCAGCAGGGCCGACAGGGTTTCACCCCTCCACTTT	CASRADRVSPLHF
-	TRBV27	TRBJ2-7	few	TGTGCCAGCAGTTTCCATTTCTCCTACGAGCAGTACTTC	CASSFHFSYEQYF
-	TRBV20-1	TRBJ2-1	large	TGCAGTGCTAGAGATCCTACCGGAGGGAAAGACAGTGAGCAGTTCTTC	CSARDPTGGKDSEQFF
-	TRBV6-1	TRBJ1-5	few	TGTGCCAGCAGGGGGGGGTATTTACCCCAGCATTTT	CASRGGYLPQHF
-	TRBV20-1	TRBJ1-2	medium-sized	TGCAGTGCTCACATCTCTATTAACTATGGCTACACCTTC	CSAHISINYGYTF
-	TRBV7-9	TRBJ1-2	-	TGTGCCAGCAGCTTGGGAGGGGATAACTATGGCTACACCTTC	CASSLGGDNYGYTF
TRBD2	TRBV4-1	TRBJ2-5	-	TGCGCCAGCAGCCCTCAAGCGGGAGGAGGGGAGACCCAGTACTTC	CASSPQAGGGETQYF
-	TRBV21-1	TRBJ1-2	few	TGTGCCAGCAGCAAAATGACAGGGGAAGATGGCTACACCTTC	CASSKMTGEDGYTF
TRBD2	TRBV7-8	TRBJ2-2	-	TGTGCCAGCAGCCCACGACTAGCGGGAGACGGGGAGCTGTTTTTT	CASSPRLAGDGELFF